Reported below is one TCR beta chain. This record belongs to a study of blood T cell repertoires in COVID-19. Germline V gene lookup returns CDR1 SGHTA and CDR2 FQGNSA. The CDR3 length is 15 residues. V trimming: 1 base; J trimming: 2 bases; junction bases outside the gene matches: 4. Produced via immunoSEQ multiplex PCR; TCRdb's table is partial and in-frame only. The sample holds under 300,000 clones, about nine tenths seen once. The sample comprised PBMCs or T cells enriched from blood (not recorded which). The TCR was taken from a woman aged 50 to 60 who had recovered from COVID-19. The chain is built from TRBV7-2 and TRBJ2-7; 8 bases agree with TRBD2. The CDR3 loop reads CASSLDSGAPYEQYF. CDR3 in DNA: TGTGCCAGCAGCTTAGATAGCGGGGCTCCCTACGAGCAGTACTTC.